This TCR beta chain was captured by sequencing in a study of cytomegalovirus exposure and HLA in healthy donors. Study-level information: Later analysis reported that the 110 or so validation repertoires shared the platform of the 650 to 700 first-cohort repertoires.

General study findings and limits: Under in vitro conditions, three CMV-associated chains were confirmed as specific for CMV antigens. Cytomegalovirus status, reportedly, was diagnosed with high specificity and sensitivity by the classifier. Rarity held for most TCR sequences, but there were some public TCRs that occurred in many donors.

The data were produced by immunoSEQ multiplex PCR, yet TCRdb's version contains in-frame clones alone and is incomplete. The sample carries under 100,000 clones, 84% recorded once. This clone showed up just a few times. What it binds is unknown. Per the germline V gene, CDR1 is LNHDA and CDR2 is SQIVND (reference sequence). This CDR3 has 14 amino acids. The J segment lost 6 bases and the V segment lost 4 bases, leaving 5 bases of the junction unmatched. This receptor was obtained from a woman in her late teens or twenties in good health and CMV-seropositive. The sequenced sample was PBMCs. V is TRBV19 and J is TRBJ1-2; 10 nucleotides match TRBD1. The CDR3 protein is CASSRRDRGDGYTF. The CDR3 DNA reads TGTGCCAGTAGTAGAAGGGACAGGGGAGATGGCTACACCTTC.